This TCR beta chain was documented in a study of blood T cell repertoires in COVID-19. About the research overall: COVID-19 samples from acute and convalescent phases originated in the United States, Italy and Spain.

Only in-frame clones appear in the TCRdb table, and some are missing; sequencing was by immunoSEQ multiplex PCR. This table has some 74,000 clones, 75% to 85% appearing once. The germline V gene has CDR1 SGHTA and CDR2 FQGNSA. Trimming cost V 2 bases and J 5 bases; bases outside gene matches: 4. The CDR3 runs 16 residues. This rearrangement joins TRBV7-2 to TRBJ1-5; 12 nucleotides agree with TRBD1. Sequencing input: peripheral blood. The sequence was collected from an elderly man with acute or convalescent COVID-19. The DNA for the CDR3 is TGTGCCAGCAGCTTACAGGGGACAGGGGGCTATCAGCCCCAGCATTTT. Translating it yields CASSLQGTGGYQPQHF. The entire variable domain, with the rest obtained from reference TRBV7-2 and TRBJ1-5, is as follows: GAGVSQSPSNKVTEKGKDVELRCDPISGHTALYWYRQSLGQGLEFLIYFQGNSAPDKSGLPSDRFSAERTGGSVSTLTIQRTQQEDSAVYLCASSLQGTGGYQPQHFGDGTRLSIL.